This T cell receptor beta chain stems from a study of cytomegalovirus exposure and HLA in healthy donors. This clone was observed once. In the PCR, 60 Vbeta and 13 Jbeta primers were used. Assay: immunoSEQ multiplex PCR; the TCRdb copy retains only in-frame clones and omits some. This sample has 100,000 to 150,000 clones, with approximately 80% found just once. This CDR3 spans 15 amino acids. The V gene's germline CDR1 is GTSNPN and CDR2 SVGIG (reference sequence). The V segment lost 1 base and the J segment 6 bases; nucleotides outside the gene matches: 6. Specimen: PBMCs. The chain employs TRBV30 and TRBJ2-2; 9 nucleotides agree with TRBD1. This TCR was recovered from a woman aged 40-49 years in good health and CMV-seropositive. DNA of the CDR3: TGTGCCTGGAGTGGACCGGGACAGGGAGCCGGGGAGCTGTTTTTT. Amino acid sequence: CAWSGPGQGAGELFF.